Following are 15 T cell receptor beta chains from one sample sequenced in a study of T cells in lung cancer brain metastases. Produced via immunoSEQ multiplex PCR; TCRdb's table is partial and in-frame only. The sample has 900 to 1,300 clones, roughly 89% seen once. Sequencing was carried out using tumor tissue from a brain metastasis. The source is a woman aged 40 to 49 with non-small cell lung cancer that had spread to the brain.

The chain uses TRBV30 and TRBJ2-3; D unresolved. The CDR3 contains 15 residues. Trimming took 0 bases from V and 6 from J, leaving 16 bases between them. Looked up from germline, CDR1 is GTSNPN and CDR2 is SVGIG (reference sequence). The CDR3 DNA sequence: TGTGCCTGGAGTGTACCAAGCGATTTTTTTGATACGCAGTATTTT. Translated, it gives CAWSVPSDFFDTQYF.

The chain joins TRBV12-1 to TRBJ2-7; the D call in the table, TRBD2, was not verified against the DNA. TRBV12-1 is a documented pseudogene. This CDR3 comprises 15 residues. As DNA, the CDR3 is TGTGCCAGCAGCTTTGAAGTAGCGGGAGTTCGCGAGCAGTACTTC. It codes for CASSFEVAGVREQYF.

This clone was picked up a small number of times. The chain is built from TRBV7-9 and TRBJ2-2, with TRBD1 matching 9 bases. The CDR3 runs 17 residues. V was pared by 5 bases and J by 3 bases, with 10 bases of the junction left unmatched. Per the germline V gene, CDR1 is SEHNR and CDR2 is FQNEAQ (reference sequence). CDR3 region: CASSPATGQGYTGELFF. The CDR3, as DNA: TGTGCCAGCAGCCCAGCTACGGGACAGGGTTACACCGGGGAGCTGTTTTTT.

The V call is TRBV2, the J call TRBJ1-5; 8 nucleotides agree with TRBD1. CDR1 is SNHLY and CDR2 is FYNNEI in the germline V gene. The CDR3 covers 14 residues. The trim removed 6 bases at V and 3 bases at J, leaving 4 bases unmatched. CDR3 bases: TGTGCCAGCAGCCAGACAGGGGTCAATCAGCCCCAGCATTTT. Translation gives CASSQTGVNQPQHF.

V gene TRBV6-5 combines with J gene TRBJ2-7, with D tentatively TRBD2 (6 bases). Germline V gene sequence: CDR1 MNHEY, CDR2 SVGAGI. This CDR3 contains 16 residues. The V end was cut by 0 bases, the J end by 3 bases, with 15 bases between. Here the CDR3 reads CASSYSRVSSGYEQYF. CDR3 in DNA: TGTGCCAGCAGTTACTCGAGGGTTAGTAGCGGCTACGAGCAGTACTTC.

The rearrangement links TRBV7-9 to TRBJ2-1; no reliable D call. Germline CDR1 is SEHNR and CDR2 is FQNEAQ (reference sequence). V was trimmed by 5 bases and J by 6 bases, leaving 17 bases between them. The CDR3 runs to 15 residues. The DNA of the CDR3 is TGTGCCAGCAGCCGGGCCTTAAGCCATAGCAATGAGCAGTTCTTC. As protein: CASSRALSHSNEQFF.

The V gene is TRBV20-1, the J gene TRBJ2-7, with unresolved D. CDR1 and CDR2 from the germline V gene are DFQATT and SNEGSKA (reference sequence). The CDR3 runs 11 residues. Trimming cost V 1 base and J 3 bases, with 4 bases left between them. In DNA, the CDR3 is TGCAGTGCTAGAGGGGACTACGAGCAGTACTTC. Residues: CSARGDYEQYF.

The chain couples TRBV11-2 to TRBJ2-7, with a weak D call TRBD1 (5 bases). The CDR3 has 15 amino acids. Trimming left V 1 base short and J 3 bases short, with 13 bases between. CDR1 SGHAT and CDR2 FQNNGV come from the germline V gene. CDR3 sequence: CASSLAQASRYEQYF. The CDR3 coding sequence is TGTGCCAGCAGCTTAGCACAGGCGTCCCGCTACGAGCAGTACTTC. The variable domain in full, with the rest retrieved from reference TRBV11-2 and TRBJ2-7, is EAGVAQSPRYKIIEKRQSVAFWCNPISGHATLYWYQQILGQGPKLLIQFQNNGVVDDSQLPKDRFSAERLKGVDSTLKIQPAKLEDSAVYLCASSLAQASRYEQYFGPGTRLTVT.

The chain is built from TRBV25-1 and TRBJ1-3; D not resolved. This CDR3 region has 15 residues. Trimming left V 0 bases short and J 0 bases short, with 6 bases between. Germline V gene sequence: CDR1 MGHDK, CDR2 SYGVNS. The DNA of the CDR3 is TGTGCCAGCAGTGAATACCGGAGCTCTGGAAACACCATATATTTT. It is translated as CASSEYRSSGNTIYF. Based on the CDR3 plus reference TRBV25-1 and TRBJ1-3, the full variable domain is EADIYQTPRYLVIGTGKKITLECSQTMGHDKMYWYQQDPGMELHLIHYSYGVNSTEKGDLSSESTVSRIRTEHFPLTLESARPSHTSQYLCASSEYRSSGNTIYFGEGSWLTVV.

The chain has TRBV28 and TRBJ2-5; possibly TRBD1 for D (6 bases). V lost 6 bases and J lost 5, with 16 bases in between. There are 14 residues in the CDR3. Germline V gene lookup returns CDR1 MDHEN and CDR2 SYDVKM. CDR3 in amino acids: CASSLTGPGETQYF. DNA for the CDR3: TGTGCCAGCAGCTTAACAGGGCCAGGGGAGACCCAGTACTTC.

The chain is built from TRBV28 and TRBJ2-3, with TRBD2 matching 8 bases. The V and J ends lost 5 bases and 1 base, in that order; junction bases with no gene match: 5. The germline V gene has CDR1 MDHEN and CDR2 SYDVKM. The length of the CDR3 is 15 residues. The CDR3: CASSPSGSGTDTQYF. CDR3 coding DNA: TGTGCCAGCAGTCCCAGCGGGAGCGGCACAGATACGCAGTATTTT. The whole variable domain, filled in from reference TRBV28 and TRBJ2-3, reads DVKVTQSSRYLVKRTGEKVFLECVQDMDHENMFWYRQDPGLGLRLIYFSYDVKMKEKGDIPEGYSVSREKKERFSLILESASTNQTSMYLCASSPSGSGTDTQYFGPGTRLTVL.

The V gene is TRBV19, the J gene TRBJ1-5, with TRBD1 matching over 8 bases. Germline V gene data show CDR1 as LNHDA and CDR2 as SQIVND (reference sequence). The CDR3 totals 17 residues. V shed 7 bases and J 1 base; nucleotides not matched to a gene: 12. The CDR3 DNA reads TGTGCCAGTAAGGGGCGACAGGGGAAACCGAGCAATCAGCCCCAGCATTTT. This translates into CASKGRQGKPSNQPQHF.

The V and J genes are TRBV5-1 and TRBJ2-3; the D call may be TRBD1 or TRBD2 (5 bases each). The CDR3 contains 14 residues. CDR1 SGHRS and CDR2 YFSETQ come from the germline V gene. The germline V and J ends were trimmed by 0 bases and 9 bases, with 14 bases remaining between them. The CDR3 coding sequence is TGCGCCAGCAGCTTGGTTGGCAGTGAGGGGACGCAGTATTTT. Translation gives CASSLVGSEGTQYF.

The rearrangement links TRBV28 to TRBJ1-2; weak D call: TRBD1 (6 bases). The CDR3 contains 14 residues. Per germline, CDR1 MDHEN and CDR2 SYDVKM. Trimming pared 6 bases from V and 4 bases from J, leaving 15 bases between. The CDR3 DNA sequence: TGTGCCAGCAGCCGGACAGTCCCAGGCTATGGCTACACCTTC. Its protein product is CASSRTVPGYGYTF.

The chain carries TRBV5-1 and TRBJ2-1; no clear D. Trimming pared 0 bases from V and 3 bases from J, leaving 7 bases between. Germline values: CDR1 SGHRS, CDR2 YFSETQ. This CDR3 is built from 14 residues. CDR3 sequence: CASSLEWNYNEQFF. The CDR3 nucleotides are TGCGCCAGCAGCTTGGAATGGAACTACAATGAGCAGTTCTTC. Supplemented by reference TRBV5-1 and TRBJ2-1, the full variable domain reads KAGVTQTPRYLIKTRGQQVTLSCSPISGHRSVSWYQQTPGQGLQFLFEYFSETQRNKGNFPGRFSGRQFSNSRSEMNVSTLELGDSALYLCASSLEWNYNEQFFGPGTRLTVL.